Presented here are 26 T cell receptor beta chains from one specimen sequenced in a study of T cell responses to AZD1222 COVID-19 vaccine. Profiling relied on immunoSEQ multiplex PCR, and the TCRdb table lists in-frame clones only, not all of them. This table holds about 120,000 clones, over 75% found once. The specimen comprised peripheral blood, sampled on day 0 of AZD1222 vaccination. The receptor source for this set is an adult in good health.

This chain uses TRBV28 with TRBJ1-4; D gene uncertain. CDR3 length: 15 amino acids. The germline V gene encodes CDR1 MDHEN and CDR2 SYDVKM. The V end lost 4 bases, the J end lost 0 bases, and 9 bases lay between the germline ends. CDR3 protein: CASSSPGTTNEKLFF. CDR3 nucleotides: TGTGCCAGCAGTTCGCCCGGGACAACTAATGAAAAACTGTTTTTT.

The chain combines TRBV18 with TRBJ2-3; D possibly corresponds to TRBD2 (5 bases). V gave up 2 bases and J gave up 2 bases, with 11 bases separating them. CDR1 is KGHSH and CDR2 is LQKENI in the germline V gene. CDR3 size: 15 residues. CDR3 bases: TGTGCCAGCTCACCAGGAAGGAGGAACACAGATACGCAGTATTTT. It translates to CASSPGRRNTDTQYF.

The CDR3 DNA is TGTGCCAGCTCACCGGGCGCTGGCAGACCGAATGAAAAACTGTTTTTT. Encoded protein: CASSPGAGRPNEKLFF. The genes are TRBV18 and TRBJ1-4; D unclear. Trimming left V 3 bases short and J 5 bases short, with 16 bases between. The CDR3 covers 16 residues. Germline assignment: CDR1 KGHSH and CDR2 LQKENI.

The rearrangement uses TRBV19 and TRBJ2-3; 9 bases match TRBD2. Germline CDR1 reads LNHDA; CDR2 reads SQIVND (reference sequence). The CDR3 covers 14 residues. The ends lost 8 bases at V and 0 bases at J; junction bases unmatched: 3. CDR3 coding DNA: TGTGCCAGTCGCGGGAGGGCCAGCACAGATACGCAGTATTTT. Its protein is CASRGRASTDTQYF.

This chain uses TRBV30 with TRBJ2-1; 7 bases are a match to TRBD2. This CDR3 is 14 amino acids long. Germline V CDR1 and CDR2: GTSNPN, SVGIG (reference sequence). V shed 3 bases and J 4 bases; nucleotides not matched to a gene: 6. The CDR3 sequence: CAWRISGYYNEQFF. For the CDR3, the DNA is TGTGCCTGGAGAATTAGCGGGTATTACAATGAGCAGTTCTTC.

The V call is TRBV5-4, the J call TRBJ2-2, with TRBD2 matching 13 bases. The ends lost 4 bases at V and 7 bases at J; junction bases unmatched: 7. The germline V gene has CDR1 SGHNT and CDR2 YYREEE (reference sequence). The CDR3 is 16 amino acids. The CDR3 loop is CASSPGTSGTIGELFF. The DNA for the CDR3 is TGTGCCAGCAGCCCAGGGACTAGCGGGACTATCGGGGAGCTGTTTTTT.

The chain carries TRBV14 and TRBJ1-4; D perhaps matches TRBD1 (6 bases). Germline-derived CDR1 and CDR2 are SGHDN and FVKESK. CDR3 length: 13 residues. The ends were cut back, 2 bases at V and 10 bases at J, with 11 bases in the middle. The CDR3 loop is CASSQSLQGKLFF. The CDR3 region has the DNA TGTGCCAGCAGCCAATCCCTACAGGGAAAACTGTTTTTT.

The chain couples TRBV4-1 to TRBJ2-7; the D is unclear. Trimming shortened V by 2 bases and J by 2 bases, and 16 bases separated the two germline ends. The CDR3 contains 16 residues. Germline assignment: CDR1 MGHRA and CDR2 YSYEKL. The CDR3 loop is CASSQSSPGTTYEQYF. CDR3 DNA: TGCGCCAGCAGCCAAAGCAGTCCGGGCACAACCTACGAGCAGTACTTC.

The chain combines TRBV4-3 with TRBJ2-7; 10 positions match TRBD1. The CDR3 runs to 15 residues. V dropped 3 bases and J dropped 5; count of bases not matched to a gene: 7. Germline V gene lookup returns CDR1 LGHNA and CDR2 YSLEER. The CDR3 here is CASSQGQGFSHEQYF. The DNA of the CDR3 is TGCGCCAGCAGCCAGGGACAGGGGTTTTCCCACGAGCAGTACTTC.

With respect to this clone: A read error may produce the germline difference seen at one junction end. V and J are TRBV20-1 and TRBJ2-7; TRBD1 aligns across 9 bases. This CDR3 comprises 11 residues. In germline, CDR1 is DFQATT, CDR2 SNEGSKA (reference sequence). The CDR3 loop reads CSAKRGQGFLF. CDR3 nucleotide sequence: TGCAGTGCTAAAAGGGGACAGGGTTTCTTGTTC.

The chain uses TRBV11-3 and TRBJ2-6, with D possibly being TRBD1 (5 bases). V was clipped by 0 bases and J by 2 bases, with 14 bases between them. Germline assignment: CDR1 SGHNT and CDR2 YENEEA. The CDR3 is made up of 18 amino acids. CDR3 amino acids: CASSLDARSGPGANVLTF. CDR3 nucleotides: TGTGCCAGCAGCTTAGACGCCAGGTCAGGGCCTGGGGCCAACGTCCTGACTTTC.

This chain uses TRBV7-9 with TRBJ1-1; no firm D call. CDR3 length: 13 amino acids. CDR1 and CDR2 from the germline V gene are SEHNR and FQNEAQ (reference sequence). Trimming removed 2 bases at V and 5 bases at J, with 9 bases between. The CDR3 sequence: CASSLLGITEAFF. DNA for the CDR3: TGTGCCAGCAGCTTACTGGGAATAACTGAAGCTTTCTTT.

V gene TRBV30 combines with J gene TRBJ2-6, with D possibly TRBD1 on 5 matching bases. There are 16 residues in the CDR3. Per the germline V gene, CDR1 is GTSNPN and CDR2 is SVGIG (reference sequence). V lost 5 bases, J lost 2 bases, and 16 bases lay in between. CDR3 amino acids: CAWGGHRATGANVLTF. CDR3 DNA: TGTGCCTGGGGCGGACATCGGGCCACTGGGGCCAACGTCCTGACTTTC.

The chain uses TRBV7-3 and TRBJ2-3; D is unclear. The germline gives CDR1 SGHTA, CDR2 FQGTGA. V dropped 6 bases and J dropped 2 bases, with 9 bases sitting between them. The CDR3 is 13 amino acids. The chain's CDR3 is CASRPESTDTQYF. CDR3 bases: TGTGCCAGCAGACCGGAGTCCACAGATACGCAGTATTTT.

The chain combines TRBV5-1 with TRBJ1-2, with D perhaps matching TRBD1 (5 bases). In germline, CDR1 is SGHRS, CDR2 YFSETQ. The CDR3 contains 15 residues. V was pared by 2 bases and J by 2 bases, with 13 bases between. CDR3 loop: CASSFEDGGNYGYTF. CDR3 sequence (DNA): TGCGCCAGCAGCTTCGAGGACGGGGGGAACTATGGCTACACCTTC. Filled out from reference TRBV5-1 and TRBJ1-2, the complete variable domain reads KAGVTQTPRYLIKTRGQQVTLSCSPISGHRSVSWYQQTPGQGLQFLFEYFSETQRNKGNFPGRFSGRQFSNSRSEMNVSTLELGDSALYLCASSFEDGGNYGYTFGSGTRLTVV.

By sample share, this clone is medium-sized. V and J are TRBV2 and TRBJ2-1; 8 bases line up with TRBD1. The CDR3 is 19 amino acids. Germline assignment: CDR1 SNHLY and CDR2 FYNNEI. V lost 0 bases, J lost 6 bases, and 16 bases stayed unmatched. The CDR3 loop reads CASSEAGQGRSLNPNEQFF. DNA of the CDR3: TGTGCCAGCAGTGAAGCTGGACAGGGCAGGTCCTTGAATCCCAATGAGCAGTTCTTC.

V and J are TRBV7-3 and TRBJ1-1, with unresolved D. The CDR3 totals 14 residues. Between the trimmed V and J ends, which lost 3 bases and 5 bases, there was a span of 13 bases. CDR1 and CDR2 from the germline V gene are SGHTA and FQGTGA. The CDR3 sequence: CASSLDIVGTEAFF. Written as DNA, the CDR3 is TGTGCCAGCAGCTTGGATATTGTTGGTACTGAAGCTTTCTTT.

The CDR3 sequence is CASSFLAGDTGELFF. Written as DNA, the CDR3 is TGTGCCAGCAGTTTTTTGGCGGGAGACACCGGGGAGCTGTTTTTT. The genes are TRBV27 and TRBJ2-2; 7 nucleotides align to TRBD2. The germline V gene encodes CDR1 MNHEY and CDR2 SMNVEV (reference sequence). This CDR3 comprises 15 residues. After removal of 3 bases from V and 3 bases from J, the junction contained 4 bases not matched to a gene.

This clone was detected a few times. This sequence joins TRBV7-9 and TRBJ1-3, with a weak D call TRBD1 (5 bases). With 2 bases removed from V and 3 bases from J, the gap between germline ends came to 11 bases. The CDR3 runs 15 residues. From germline, CDR1 is SEHNR and CDR2 FQNEAQ (reference sequence). CDR3: CASSLRARVGNTIYF. For the CDR3, the DNA is TGTGCCAGCAGCTTACGCGCCAGGGTTGGAAACACCATATATTTT.

This clone has just one count. This chain connects TRBV3-1 (or the pseudogene TRBV3-2) to TRBJ1-3; weak D call: TRBD1 (6 bases). Germline V CDR1 and CDR2: LGHDT, YNNKEL (reference sequence). Trimming cost V 0 bases and J 4 bases, with 10 bases left between them. This CDR3 is 15 amino acids long. The CDR3 region has the DNA TGTGCCAGCAGCCAAGAGCCGGGGGCCGGAAACACCATATATTTT. Protein sequence: CASSQEPGAGNTIYF.

This clone appeared a few times. The chain recombines TRBV19 with TRBJ1-6; TRBD1 aligns across 9 bases. Losses at the gene ends were 6 bases for V and 7 bases for J; bases not matched to a gene: 7. Germline values: CDR1 LNHDA, CDR2 SQIVND (reference sequence). The CDR3 has 15 residues. CDR3 coding DNA: TGTGCCAGTAGGGAGACCGGGACAGGGAATTCACCCCTCCACTTT. Its protein is CASRETGTGNSPLHF.

The rearrangement uses TRBV18 and TRBJ2-7; TRBD1 might be the D (6 bases). CDR1 is KGHSH and CDR2 is LQKENI in the germline V gene. The germline V and J ends were trimmed by 8 bases and 1 base, with 12 bases remaining between them. The CDR3 length is 13 residues. The CDR3 region has the DNA TGTGCCAGCGGATCCGGGACATCCTACGAGCAGTACTTC. Protein sequence: CASGSGTSYEQYF.

V gene TRBV14 combines with J gene TRBJ2-2; no firm D call. The CDR3 has 12 residues. Germline V gives CDR1 SGHDN, CDR2 FVKESK. Trimming cost V 6 bases and J 1 base, with 3 bases left between them. CDR3 DNA: TGTGCCAGCAGGTGGAACACCGGGGAGCTGTTTTTT. This translates into CASRWNTGELFF. Supplemented by reference TRBV14 and TRBJ2-2, the full variable domain reads EAGVTQFPSHSVIEKGQTVTLRCDPISGHDNLYWYRRVMGKEIKFLLHFVKESKQDESGMPNNRFLAERTGGTYSTLKVQPAELEDSGVYFCASRWNTGELFFGEGSRLTVL.

This sequence joins TRBV13 and TRBJ2-3; D unresolved. The germline V gene has CDR1 PRHDT and CDR2 FYEKMQ (reference sequence). This CDR3 has 18 residues. V lost 0 bases and J 2 bases, leaving 18 bases between the germline ends. The CDR3 is CASSLGSIFPTNTDTQYF. The DNA of the CDR3 is TGTGCCAGCAGCTTAGGTTCTATTTTCCCAACCAACACAGATACGCAGTATTTT.

The gene calls are TRBV7-8 and TRBJ1-1; D call uncertain. Trimming cost V 1 base and J 1 base, with 13 bases left between them. Germline lookup yields CDR1 SGHVS and CDR2 FQNEAQ. The length of the CDR3 is 16 residues. In DNA, the CDR3 is TGTGCCAGCAGCTTAGTGCCTGGACGGAGGAACACTGAAGCTTTCTTT. It yields the protein CASSLVPGRRNTEAFF.

CDR3 protein: CASRPRQGAGGYTF. In nucleotides, the CDR3 is TGTGCCAGCAGACCCCGACAGGGGGCGGGTGGCTACACCTTC. The chain couples TRBV2 to TRBJ1-2, with 10 nucleotides matching TRBD1. V trimming: 6 bases; J trimming: 7 bases; junction bases outside the gene matches: 8. The CDR3 consists of 14 residues. Germline CDR1 reads SNHLY; CDR2 reads FYNNEI.